This TCR beta chain originates from a study of blood T cell repertoires in COVID-19 (dated by TCRdb to 2018 to 2021). Regarding the research as a whole: The collaborator samples originated in the United States, Italy and Spain and spanned the acute and convalescent phases of COVID-19. Where available, HLA class I and class II types were taken from metadata supplied by the sample provider and were not determined by assay-based typing. Samples came from the ongoing ImmuneRACE study (first 160 participants) plus 1,254 subjects from 6 global collaborators. The material from the prospective study consisted of cDNA or gDNA derived from T cells, B-cell-depleted T cells, or PBMCs. A de-identified subject ID, COVID-19 status, age in years and sex were almost always included in the sample metadata. A freely available public database, intended as a resource for researchers studying the immune response to SARS-CoV-2, is where the repertoires were released. The dataset comprised deeply sampled blood TCRbeta repertoires from subjects exposed to, actively infected with, or recovered from COVID-19. Overall results and qualifications from the work: Clinical and demographic metadata were provided uncurated, with the amount varying by source and participant.

Whole blood was collected in K2EDTA tubes by collaborating institutions according to the institutions' own protocols. For TCRbeta analysis, collaborator samples were shipped as frozen whole blood, as isolated PBMCs, or as DNA extracted from either sample type. With regard to this clone: Its antigen remains unidentified. No much larger clone is present one base from it, and per-base qualities are unavailable.

The immunoSEQ Assay, a bias-controlled multiplex PCR, was used to amplify TCRbeta CDR3 regions from genomic DNA. In the authors' own workflow: Within the assay, amplification of reference gene primers was used to estimate how many nucleated cells each sample contained. To quantify the absolute abundance of each unique TCRbeta CDR3 rearrangement, sequence reads were collapsed and filtered. For each sample, productive Simpson clonality was calculated by taking the square root of Simpson's diversity index across productive rearrangements. TCRdb stores this immuneACCESS table with in-frame sequences only. Part of the clones is absent; in the studies checked, under half of the shortfall reflects unresolved V genes, and no reason is known for the rest. V and J calls and clone size are those listed in that table; D and trimming were worked out from the DNA. The sample table lists about 120,000 clones, around 86% of them with a count of one. The ten largest make up around 4.7% of the sample.

V and J lose 2 bases and 4 bases, and a span of 12 bases separates them. CDR1 SGHRS and CDR2 YFSETQ were looked up in the germline V gene. From cysteine to phenylalanine, the CDR3 is 14 amino acids long. Just the 42-base CDR3 DNA is kept, in frame starting at base 1. Recombination connected TRBV5-1 to TRBJ1-2; the D gene cannot be resolved reliably. The sample consisted of peripheral blood. This TCR came from a man aged 35 to 55 with acute or convalescent COVID-19. The CDR3 region has the sequence CASSFKGDSYGYTF. The DNA sequence follows: TGCGCCAGCAGCTTTAAGGGAGATAGCTATGGCTACACCTTC.